This T cell receptor (beta chain) stems from a study of cytomegalovirus exposure and HLA in healthy donors. The study ran its PCR with 60 Vbeta and 13 Jbeta primers. The protocol was immunoSEQ multiplex PCR, while the TCRdb copy is restricted to in-frame clones and leaves out a portion. Altogether some 150,000 clones are present, roughly 79% being singletons, with the ten largest covering around 14%. V dropped 1 base and J dropped 6 bases, with 9 bases sitting between them. CDR1 SGHTA and CDR2 FQGNSA come from the germline V gene. This CDR3 is 13 amino acids long. This receptor was taken from a woman in her 50s in good health and CMV-seronegative. V is TRBV7-2 and J is TRBJ1-2; D is possibly TRBD1 (5 bases). Sequencing was done on a sample of PBMCs. Here the CDR3 DNA reads TGTGCCAGCAGCTTAGAGGAGGGGAATGGCTACACCTTC. This translates into CASSLEEGNGYTF.